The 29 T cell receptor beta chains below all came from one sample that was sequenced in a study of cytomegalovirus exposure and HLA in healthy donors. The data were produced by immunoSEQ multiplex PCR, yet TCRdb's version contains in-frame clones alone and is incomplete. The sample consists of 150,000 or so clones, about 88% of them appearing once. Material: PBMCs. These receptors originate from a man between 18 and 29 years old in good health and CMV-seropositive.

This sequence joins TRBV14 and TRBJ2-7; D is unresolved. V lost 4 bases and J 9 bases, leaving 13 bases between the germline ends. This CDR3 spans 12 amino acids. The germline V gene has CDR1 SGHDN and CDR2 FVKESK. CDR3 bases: TGTGCCAGCAGCCGTCTGGGCCACACGCAGTACTTC. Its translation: CASSRLGHTQYF.

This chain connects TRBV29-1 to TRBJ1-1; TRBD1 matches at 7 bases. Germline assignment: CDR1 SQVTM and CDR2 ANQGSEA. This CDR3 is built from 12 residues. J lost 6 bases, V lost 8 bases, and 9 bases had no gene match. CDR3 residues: CSLRRQGSEAFF. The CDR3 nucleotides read TGCAGCCTCCGAAGACAGGGCTCTGAAGCTTTCTTT.

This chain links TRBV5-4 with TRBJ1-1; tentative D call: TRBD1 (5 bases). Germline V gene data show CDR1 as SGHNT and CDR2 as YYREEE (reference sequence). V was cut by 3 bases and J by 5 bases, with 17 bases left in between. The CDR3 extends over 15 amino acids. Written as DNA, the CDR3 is TGTGCCAGCAGCTGGCGGTTGGGGGGGAGGACTGAAGCTTTCTTT. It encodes CASSWRLGGRTEAFF.

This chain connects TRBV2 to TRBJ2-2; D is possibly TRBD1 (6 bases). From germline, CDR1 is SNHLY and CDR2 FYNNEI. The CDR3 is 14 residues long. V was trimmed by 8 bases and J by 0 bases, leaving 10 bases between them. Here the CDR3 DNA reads TGTGCCAGCTTTCGGACAGCGAACACCGGGGAGCTGTTTTTT. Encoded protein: CASFRTANTGELFF.

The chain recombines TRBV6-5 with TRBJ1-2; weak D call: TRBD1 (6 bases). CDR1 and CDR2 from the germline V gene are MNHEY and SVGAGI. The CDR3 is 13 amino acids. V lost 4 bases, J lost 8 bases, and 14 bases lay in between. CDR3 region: CASSLSGEGGYTF. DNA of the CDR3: TGTGCCAGCAGTTTGTCAGGGGAGGGAGGCTACACCTTC.

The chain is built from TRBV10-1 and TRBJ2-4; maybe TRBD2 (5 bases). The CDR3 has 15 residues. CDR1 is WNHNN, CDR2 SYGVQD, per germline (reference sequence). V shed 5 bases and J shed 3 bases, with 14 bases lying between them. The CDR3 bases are TGCGCCAGCAGTTACGAGAGTCGGGGCAAAAACATTCAGTACTTC. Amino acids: CASSYESRGKNIQYF.

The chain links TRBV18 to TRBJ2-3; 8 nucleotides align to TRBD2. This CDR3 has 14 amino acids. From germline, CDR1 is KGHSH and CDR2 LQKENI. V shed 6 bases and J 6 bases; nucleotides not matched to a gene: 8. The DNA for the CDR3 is TGTGCCAGCTCCTCCTCCGGGGGGGCGGATACGCAGTATTTT. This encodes CASSSSGGADTQYF.

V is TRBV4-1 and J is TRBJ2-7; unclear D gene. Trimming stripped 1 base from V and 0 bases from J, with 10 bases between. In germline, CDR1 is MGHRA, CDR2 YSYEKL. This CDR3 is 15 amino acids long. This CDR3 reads CASSQASPGSYEQYF. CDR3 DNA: TGCGCCAGCAGCCAAGCCTCCCCCGGCTCCTACGAGCAGTACTTC.

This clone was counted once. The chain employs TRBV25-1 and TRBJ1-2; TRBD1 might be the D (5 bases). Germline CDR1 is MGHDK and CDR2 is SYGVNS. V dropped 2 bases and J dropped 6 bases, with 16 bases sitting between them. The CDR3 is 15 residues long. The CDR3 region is CASSEGGAGTDGYTF. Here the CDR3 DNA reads TGTGCCAGCAGTGAAGGCGGGGCAGGGACGGATGGCTACACCTTC.

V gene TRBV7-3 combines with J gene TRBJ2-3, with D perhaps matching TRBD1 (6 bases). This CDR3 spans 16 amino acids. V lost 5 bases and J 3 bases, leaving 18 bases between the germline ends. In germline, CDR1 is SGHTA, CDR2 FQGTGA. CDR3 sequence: CASSAQGAGVTDTQYF. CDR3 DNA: TGTGCCAGCAGCGCTCAAGGGGCAGGGGTTACAGATACGCAGTATTTT.

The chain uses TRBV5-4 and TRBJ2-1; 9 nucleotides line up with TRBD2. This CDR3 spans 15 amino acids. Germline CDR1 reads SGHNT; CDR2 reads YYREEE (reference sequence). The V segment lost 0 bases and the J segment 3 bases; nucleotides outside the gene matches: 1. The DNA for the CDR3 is TGTGCCAGCAGCTTGGCTAGCGGGAACTACAATGAGCAGTTCTTC. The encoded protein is CASSLASGNYNEQFF.

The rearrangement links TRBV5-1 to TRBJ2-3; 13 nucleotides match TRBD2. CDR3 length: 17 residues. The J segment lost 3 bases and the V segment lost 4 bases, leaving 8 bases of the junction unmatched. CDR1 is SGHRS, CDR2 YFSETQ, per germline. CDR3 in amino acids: CASSGGLAGRRTDTQYF. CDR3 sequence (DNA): TGCGCCAGCAGCGGGGGACTAGCGGGAAGGAGAACAGATACGCAGTATTTT.

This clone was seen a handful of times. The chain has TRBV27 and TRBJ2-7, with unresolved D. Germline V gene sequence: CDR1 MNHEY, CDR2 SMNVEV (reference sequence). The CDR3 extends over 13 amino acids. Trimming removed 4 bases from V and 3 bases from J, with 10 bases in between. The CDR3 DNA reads TGTGCCAGCAGTTCCCAGGTCCACTACGAGCAGTACTTC. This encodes CASSSQVHYEQYF.

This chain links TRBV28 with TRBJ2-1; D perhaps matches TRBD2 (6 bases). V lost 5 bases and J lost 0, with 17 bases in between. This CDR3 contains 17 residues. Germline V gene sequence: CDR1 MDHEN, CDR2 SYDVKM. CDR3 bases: TGTGCCAGCAGTACATCCGGGACTCAAAGCTCCTACAATGAGCAGTTCTTC. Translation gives CASSTSGTQSSYNEQFF.

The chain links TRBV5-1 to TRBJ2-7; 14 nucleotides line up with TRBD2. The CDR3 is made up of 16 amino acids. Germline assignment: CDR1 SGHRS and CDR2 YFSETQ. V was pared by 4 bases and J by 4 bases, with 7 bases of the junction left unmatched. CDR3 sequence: CASSLDGTSGSYEQYF. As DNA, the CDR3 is TGCGCCAGCAGCCTAGATGGGACTAGCGGGAGTTACGAGCAGTACTTC.

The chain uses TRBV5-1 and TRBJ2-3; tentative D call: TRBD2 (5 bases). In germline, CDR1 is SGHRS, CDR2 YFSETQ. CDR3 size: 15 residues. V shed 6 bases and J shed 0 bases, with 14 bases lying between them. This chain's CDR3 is CASKLGAPSTDTQYF. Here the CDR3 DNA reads TGCGCCAGCAAACTGGGAGCTCCTAGCACAGATACGCAGTATTTT.

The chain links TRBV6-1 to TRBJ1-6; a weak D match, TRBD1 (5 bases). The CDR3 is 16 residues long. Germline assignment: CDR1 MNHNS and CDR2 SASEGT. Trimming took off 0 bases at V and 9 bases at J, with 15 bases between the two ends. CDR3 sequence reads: CASSEAEGLVGSPLHF. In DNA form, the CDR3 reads TGTGCCAGCAGTGAAGCGGAGGGGTTAGTGGGTTCACCCCTCCACTTT.

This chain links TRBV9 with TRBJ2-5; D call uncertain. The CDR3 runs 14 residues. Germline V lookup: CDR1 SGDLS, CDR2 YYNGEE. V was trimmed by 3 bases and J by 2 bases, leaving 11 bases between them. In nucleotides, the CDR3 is TGTGCCAGCAGCGAAACGAGGTGGCAAGAGACCCAGTACTTC. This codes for CASSETRWQETQYF.

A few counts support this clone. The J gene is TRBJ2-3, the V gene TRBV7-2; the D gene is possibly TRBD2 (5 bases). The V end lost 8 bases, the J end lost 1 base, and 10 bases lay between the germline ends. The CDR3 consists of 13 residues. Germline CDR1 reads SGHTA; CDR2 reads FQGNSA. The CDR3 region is CASAPGGTDTQYF. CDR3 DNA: TGTGCCAGCGCTCCCGGGGGCACAGATACGCAGTATTTT.

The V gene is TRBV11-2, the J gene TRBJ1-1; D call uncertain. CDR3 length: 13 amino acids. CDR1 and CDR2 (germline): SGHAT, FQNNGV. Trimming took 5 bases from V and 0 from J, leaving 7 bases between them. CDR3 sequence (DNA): TGTGCCAGCAGCCTTGGAGTGAACACTGAAGCTTTCTTT. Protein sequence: CASSLGVNTEAFF.

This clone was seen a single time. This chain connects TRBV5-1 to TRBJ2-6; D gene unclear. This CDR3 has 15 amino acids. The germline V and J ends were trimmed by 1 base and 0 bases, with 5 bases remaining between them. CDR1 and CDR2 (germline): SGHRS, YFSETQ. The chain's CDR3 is CASSLTISGANVLTF. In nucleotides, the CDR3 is TGCGCCAGCAGCTTGACAATCTCTGGGGCCAACGTCCTGACTTTC.

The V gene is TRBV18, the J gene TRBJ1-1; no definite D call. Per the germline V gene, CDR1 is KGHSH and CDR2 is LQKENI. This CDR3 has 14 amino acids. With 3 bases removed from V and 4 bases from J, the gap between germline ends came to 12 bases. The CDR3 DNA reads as TGTGCCAGCTCACCTGGGAAGGAGGGCACTGAAGCTTTCTTT. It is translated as CASSPGKEGTEAFF.

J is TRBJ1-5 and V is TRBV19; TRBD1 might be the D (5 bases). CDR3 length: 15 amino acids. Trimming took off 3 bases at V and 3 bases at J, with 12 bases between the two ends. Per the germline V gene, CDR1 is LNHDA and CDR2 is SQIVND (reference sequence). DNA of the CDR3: TGTGCCAGTAGTATCTTCGGGGGTACCAATCAGCCCCAGCATTTT. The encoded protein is CASSIFGGTNQPQHF. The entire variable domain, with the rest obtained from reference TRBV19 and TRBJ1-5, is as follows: DGGITQSPKYLFRKEGQNVTLSCEQNLNHDAMYWYRQDPGQGLRLIYYSQIVNDFQKGDIAEGYSVSREKKESFPLTVTSAQKNPTAFYLCASSIFGGTNQPQHFGDGTRLSIL.

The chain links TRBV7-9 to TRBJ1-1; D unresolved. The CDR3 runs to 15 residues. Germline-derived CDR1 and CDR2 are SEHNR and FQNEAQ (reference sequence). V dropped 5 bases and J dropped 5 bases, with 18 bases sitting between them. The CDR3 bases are TGTGCCAGCAGCAATATAAAGCGGGGTGGGACTGAAGCTTTCTTT. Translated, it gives CASSNIKRGGTEAFF. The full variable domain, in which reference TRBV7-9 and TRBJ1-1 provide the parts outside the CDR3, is DTGVSQNPRHKITKRGQNVTFRCDPISEHNRLYWYRQTLGQGPEFLTYFQNEAQLEKSRLLSDRFSAERPKGSFSTLEIQRTEQGDSAMYLCASSNIKRGGTEAFFGQGTRLTVV.

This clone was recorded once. CDR3 bases: TGTGCCAGCAGCTTAATTCCAGCGGGGCCCGACTACGAGCAGTACTTC. Its protein product is CASSLIPAGPDYEQYF. The chain couples TRBV7-3 to TRBJ2-7, with 7 bases that match TRBD2. Germline V gene sequence: CDR1 SGHTA, CDR2 FQGTGA. With 1 base clipped from V and 3 bases from J, the junction kept 9 bases outside the gene matches. This CDR3 has 16 amino acids.

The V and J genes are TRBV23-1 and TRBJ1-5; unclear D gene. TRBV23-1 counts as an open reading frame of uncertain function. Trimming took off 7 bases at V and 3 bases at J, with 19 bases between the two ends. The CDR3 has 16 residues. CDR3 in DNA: TGCGCCAGCACCTTCGTCGGCAGGTTCGACAATCAGCCCCAGCATTTT. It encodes CASTFVGRFDNQPQHF.

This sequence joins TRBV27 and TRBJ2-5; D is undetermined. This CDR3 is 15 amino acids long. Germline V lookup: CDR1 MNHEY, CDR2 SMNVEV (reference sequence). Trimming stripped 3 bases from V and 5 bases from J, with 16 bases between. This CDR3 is CASSFGQTGAETQYF. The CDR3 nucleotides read TGTGCCAGCAGTTTTGGGCAGACCGGCGCGGAGACCCAGTACTTC.

CDR3 coding DNA: TGTGCCAGCAGCCAAGATCCCGGGACAGGGCATTTAACATGGGCCGGGGAGCTGTTTTTT. It is translated as CASSQDPGTGHLTWAGELFF. The V and J genes are TRBV4-2 and TRBJ2-2, with 9 bases identical to TRBD1. This CDR3 contains 20 residues. With V trimmed by 0 bases and J by 6 bases, 17 bases remained unmatched. Per the germline V gene, CDR1 is LGHNA and CDR2 is YNFKEQ.

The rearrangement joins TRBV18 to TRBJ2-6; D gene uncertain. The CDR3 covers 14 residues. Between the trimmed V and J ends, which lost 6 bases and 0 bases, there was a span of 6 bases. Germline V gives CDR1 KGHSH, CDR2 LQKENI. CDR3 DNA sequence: TGTGCCAGCTCCTCCGGCTCTGGGGCCAACGTCCTGACTTTC. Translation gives CASSSGSGANVLTF.